The entry below describes one T cell receptor (beta chain). Antigen: not known. TCRdb used MiXCR to reprocess the 5' RACE reads, holding one entry per CDR3 protein. The data show 300,000 to 400,000 distinct CDR3 sequences, 20% to 25% seen once. The entry originates in a study of CD8 T cells in ankylosing spondylitis. General study results and limits: Characteristic, it appeared, of ankylosing spondylitis blood was a TCR beta motif of roughly eight highly homologous variants. Reportedly, significant enrichment of disease-linked clones occurred in matched ankylosing spondylitis synovial fluid.

The TCR comes from a male donor with ankylosing spondylitis or in good health (not recorded which). Material for sequencing was blood, either unsorted or a sorted T cell fraction (not recorded which).

In DNA form, the CDR3 reads TGCGCCAGCAGCCGCACCGGGACAGGGAACACCGGGGAGCTGTTTTTT. This gives the protein CASSRTGTGNTGELFF. V gene TRBV4-1 combines with J gene TRBJ2-2; 8 bases are shared with TRBD1. V dropped 4 bases and J dropped 1; count of bases not matched to a gene: 5. The CDR3 sequence is 16 residues long. Per the germline V gene, CDR1 is MGHRA and CDR2 is YSYEKL.